These 15 T cell receptor beta chains were sequenced from one sample in a study of a mutant IDH1 vaccine in newly diagnosed glioma. The table came from immunoSEQ multiplex PCR; TCRdb's copy has only in-frame clones and leaves some out. The table includes nearly 70,000 clones, 75% to 85% detected once. Regarding time point: baseline, week 1 (first vaccination visit). Documented treatment: pre-vaccination baseline after standard-of-care therapy. The input for sequencing was PBMCs, taken from a glioma patient treated with radiotherapy, temozolomide or both. The receptors shown here come from a man in his fifties with glioma.

This clone was observed a few times. The rearrangement links TRBV30 to TRBJ2-1, with 10 bases matching TRBD1. The CDR3 spans 12 residues. From germline, CDR1 is GTSNPN and CDR2 SVGIG (reference sequence). As DNA, the CDR3 is TGTGCTCAGGACAGGGGGAGTGGAGAGCAGTTCTTC. It encodes CAQDRGSGEQFF.

V is TRBV13 and J is TRBJ1-2; D uncertain. V was trimmed by 0 bases and J by 5 bases, leaving 4 bases between them. Germline values: CDR1 PRHDT, CDR2 FYEKMQ (reference sequence). This CDR3 has 12 amino acids. CDR3 nucleotide sequence: TGTGCCAGCAGCTTAGGGGGATATGGCTACACCTTC. Its translation: CASSLGGYGYTF.

The rearrangement links TRBV5-1 to TRBJ1-1; tentatively, D is TRBD1 (5 bases). Germline CDR1 SGHRS, CDR2 YFSETQ. Trimming shortened V by 3 bases and J by 6 bases, and 15 bases separated the two germline ends. This CDR3 region has 14 residues. The CDR3 nucleotides are TGCGCCAGCAGCTCCCGGCAGGGCTTCTCTGAAGCTTTCTTT. Protein: CASSSRQGFSEAFF.

This chain links TRBV7-2 with TRBJ2-7, with D possibly being TRBD1 (6 bases). From germline, CDR1 is SGHTA and CDR2 FQGNSA. Trimming shortened V by 5 bases and J by 6 bases, and 11 bases separated the two germline ends. The CDR3 loop spans 12 amino acids. CDR3 in amino acids: CASSPQGREQYF. The CDR3 DNA is TGTGCCAGCAGCCCACAGGGACGCGAGCAGTACTTC. Supplemented by reference TRBV7-2 and TRBJ2-7, the full variable domain reads GAGVSQSPSNKVTEKGKDVELRCDPISGHTALYWYRQSLGQGLEFLIYFQGNSAPDKSGLPSDRFSAERTGGSVSTLTIQRTQQEDSAVYLCASSPQGREQYFGPGTRLTVT.

This clone was counted between two and nine times. In DNA, the CDR3 is TGTGCCAGCAGCCCTGACCCCTACGGGGAGCTGTTTTTT. Encoded protein: CASSPDPYGELFF. J is TRBJ2-2 and V is TRBV9; D call uncertain. Germline CDR1 reads SGDLS; CDR2 reads YYNGEE. This CDR3 region has 13 residues. V lost 4 bases and J lost 7, with 11 bases in between.

The chain joins TRBV30 to TRBJ2-3; 11 bases fit TRBD1. The J segment lost 4 bases and the V segment lost 4 bases, leaving 10 bases of the junction unmatched. The V gene's germline CDR1 is GTSNPN and CDR2 SVGIG (reference sequence). This CDR3 is 16 amino acids long. The CDR3 DNA reads TGTGCCTGGAACTCGGGGGACAGGGGGGACGCAGATACGCAGTATTTT. It codes for CAWNSGDRGDADTQYF. The variable domain in full, completed from reference TRBV30 and TRBJ2-3, reads SQTIHQWPATLVQPVGSPLSLECTVEGTSNPNLYWYRQAAGRGLQLLFYSVGIGQISSEVPQNLSASRPQDRQFILSSKKLLLSDSGFYLCAWNSGDRGDADTQYFGPGTRLTVL.

This clone appeared once. The rearrangement links TRBV20-1 to TRBJ2-7; D ambiguous. The CDR3 runs 11 residues. Germline CDR1 reads DFQATT; CDR2 reads SNEGSKA (reference sequence). Trimming shortened V by 5 bases and J by 1 base, and 6 bases separated the two germline ends. This CDR3 is CSALGSYEQYF. CDR3 in DNA: TGCAGTGCTCTCGGGTCCTACGAGCAGTACTTC.

The CDR3 loop is CASSEALRTASRNSPLHF. Here the CDR3 DNA reads TGTGCCAGCAGTGAAGCGCTACGGACCGCCTCGAGGAATTCACCCCTCCACTTT. The J gene is TRBJ1-6, the V gene TRBV6-1; D is unresolved. The V end lost 0 bases, the J end lost 7 bases, and 19 bases lay between the germline ends. This CDR3 comprises 18 residues. In germline, CDR1 is MNHNS, CDR2 SASEGT.

The gene calls are TRBV27 and TRBJ2-7, with D unresolved. Between the trimmed V and J ends, which lost 0 bases and 0 bases, there was a span of 3 bases. The CDR3 totals 13 residues. The germline CDR1 and CDR2 sequences are MNHEY and SMNVEV (reference sequence). DNA for the CDR3: TGTGCCAGCAGTTTATCTCCCTCCTACGAGCAGTACTTC. Translating it yields CASSLSPSYEQYF.

This clone came up once. The CDR3 region is CASSQGIASNTEAFF. CDR3 nucleotides: TGCGCCAGCAGCCAGGGAATTGCATCGAACACTGAAGCTTTCTTT. The V gene is TRBV4-1, the J gene TRBJ1-1; D is ambiguous. The CDR3 extends over 15 amino acids. Deletions cut 3 bases from V and 1 base from J, with 12 bases between. Looked up from germline, CDR1 is MGHRA and CDR2 is YSYEKL.

The chain couples TRBV5-8 to TRBJ2-5; 8 positions match TRBD2. The CDR3 is 14 residues long. V was pared by 0 bases and J by 4 bases, with 2 bases of the junction left unmatched. Germline V gene data show CDR1 as SGHTS and CDR2 as YDEGEE. DNA for the CDR3: TGTGCCAGCAGCTTGGGACTAGCGACAGAGACCCAGTACTTC. Protein sequence: CASSLGLATETQYF.

This sequence joins TRBV4-1 and TRBJ2-3, with TRBD2 as a possible D gene (6 bases). Germline V gene sequence: CDR1 MGHRA, CDR2 YSYEKL. Deletions cut 4 bases from V and 3 bases from J, with 11 bases between. This CDR3 is 14 amino acids long. The CDR3 reads CASSRGAGTDTQYF. CDR3 bases: TGCGCCAGCAGCCGAGGTGCGGGGACAGATACGCAGTATTTT.

The chain recombines TRBV4-1 with TRBJ1-1; 7 bases map to TRBD1. CDR3 length: 15 residues. The V and J ends lost 0 bases and 7 bases, in that order; junction bases with no gene match: 8. Germline lookup yields CDR1 MGHRA and CDR2 YSYEKL. The CDR3 nucleotides read TGCGCCAGCAGCCAAGATCAACCAGGGGGTCTTGAAGCTTTCTTT. Translation gives CASSQDQPGGLEAFF.

This clone appeared a few times. This chain connects TRBV16 to TRBJ2-7; a weak D match, TRBD1 (5 bases). Trimming removed 2 bases from V and 3 bases from J, with 17 bases in between. Germline CDR1 is KGHSY and CDR2 is FQNENV. The CDR3 has 16 residues. The CDR3 loop is CASSQDPGKRYYEQYF. The CDR3 DNA reads as TGTGCCAGCAGCCAAGATCCAGGGAAGAGATACTACGAGCAGTACTTC.

The chain couples TRBV7-2 to TRBJ1-1; the D gene is possibly TRBD1 (5 bases). The V gene lost 0 bases and the J gene lost 11 bases, with 16 bases spanning the gap. CDR1 is SGHTA, CDR2 FQGNSA, per germline. The CDR3 loop spans 14 amino acids. CDR3 nucleotides: TGTGCCAGCAGCTTAGCGACCAGGGAAAAAGACGCTTTCTTT. Translating it yields CASSLATREKDAFF.